Below, one TCR beta chain is given with its context. Sequencing was performed with immunoSEQ multiplex PCR; in TCRdb, only in-frame clones are kept and a portion is missing. The table lists 140,000 to 150,000 clones, 70% to 90% of them singletons. These data come from a study of T cell responses to AZD1222 COVID-19 vaccine. This CDR3 region has 15 residues. Germline values: CDR1 LGHNA, CDR2 YNFKEQ. With 3 bases clipped from V and 3 bases from J, the junction kept 6 bases outside the gene matches. This chain joins TRBV4-2 and TRBJ1-1, with 8 bases fitting TRBD1. The sample in question was peripheral blood, obtained on day 0 of AZD1222 vaccination. The sequence was collected from an adult in good health. The CDR3 loop is CASSQVDREDTEAFF. DNA of the CDR3: TGTGCCAGCAGCCAGGTGGACAGGGAGGACACTGAAGCTTTCTTT.